The source of this T cell receptor beta chain is a study of cytomegalovirus exposure and HLA in healthy donors. Both 60 Vbeta primers and 13 Jbeta primers went into the PCR. TCRdb's copy holds only in-frame clones and misses some; the assay was immunoSEQ multiplex PCR. Of 120,000 to 150,000 clones listed, about 82% are singletons. V shed 3 bases, J shed 8 bases, and the junction held 4 bases outside the gene matches. The CDR3 extends over 13 amino acids. Germline V CDR1 and CDR2: SNHLY, FYNNEI. Concerning this clone: The antigen is undetermined.

Whole-study results and caveats: CMV serostatus alone was available as immune exposure information. Accurate predictions that matched the HLA-A and HLA-B alleles of most subjects were reportedly made from TCR beta sequences. The authors later found TCR association rates varying by HLA locus, with DRB1 most and HLA-C fewest. The study recorded about 160 TCR beta chains that were cytomegalovirus-associated.

The source material was PBMCs. V and J are TRBV2 and TRBJ1-2; 9 positions agree with TRBD1. The TCR sequence derives from a man aged 25 to 45 in good health and CMV-seronegative. The CDR3 region is CASSESTGGGYTF. In nucleotides, the CDR3 is TGTGCCAGCAGTGAGTCAACAGGGGGCGGCTACACCTTC.